This record covers a single T cell receptor beta chain. What it recognizes is unknown. Germline V gene lookup returns CDR1 SEHNR and CDR2 FQNEAQ (reference sequence). The CDR3 covers 13 residues. V lost 5 bases and J lost 3, with 9 bases in between. The repertoire was sequenced with immunoSEQ multiplex PCR; TCRdb's copy has only in-frame clones and lacks some. The sample consists of 90,000 to 120,000 clones, around 90% of them appearing once. The entry originates in a study of T cell responses to AZD1222 COVID-19 vaccine. Study-level findings and limits: Researchers took repertoire samples only after the peak T cell response had come. Spike-specific TCRs gained breadth and depth after people received two AZD1222 doses.

Here the sequenced sample was peripheral blood, taken on day 0 of AZD1222 vaccination. This sequence was found in an adult in good health. The chain employs TRBV7-9 and TRBJ2-3; no clear D gene. Written as DNA, the CDR3 is TGTGCCAGCAGCCCCTCGCGGACAGATACGCAGTATTTT. Protein sequence: CASSPSRTDTQYF.